The clone carrying this TCR beta chain was observed at least ten times. What it recognizes is unknown. J lost 8 bases, V lost 9 bases, and 5 bases had no gene match. The germline gives CDR1 MDHEN, CDR2 SYDVKM. There are 12 residues in the CDR3. From the multiplex PCR reads, TCRdb called clonotypes with MiXCR, one entry per CDR3 protein. Of roughly 220,000 distinct CDR3 sequences in the sample, less than 35% are singletons; the top ten hold approximately 3.7%. The data were obtained in a study of breast tumors, draining lymph nodes, adjacent tissues. Findings and caveats of the study: Tumor T cell lymph node origin was a supported hypothesis, not proven.

Axillary draining lymph nodes of breast cancer patients supplied the node samples. The chain links TRBV28 to TRBJ1-4, with 8 bases lining up with TRBD1. The TCR sequence derives from a female donor with breast cancer. Some clones in this sample may be carry-over from other donors' samples. The sequencing sample was made of axillary lymph node tissue. The CDR3 sequence: CASGQGREKLFF. In DNA form, the CDR3 reads TGTGCCAGTGGACAGGGTCGAGAAAAACTGTTTTTT.